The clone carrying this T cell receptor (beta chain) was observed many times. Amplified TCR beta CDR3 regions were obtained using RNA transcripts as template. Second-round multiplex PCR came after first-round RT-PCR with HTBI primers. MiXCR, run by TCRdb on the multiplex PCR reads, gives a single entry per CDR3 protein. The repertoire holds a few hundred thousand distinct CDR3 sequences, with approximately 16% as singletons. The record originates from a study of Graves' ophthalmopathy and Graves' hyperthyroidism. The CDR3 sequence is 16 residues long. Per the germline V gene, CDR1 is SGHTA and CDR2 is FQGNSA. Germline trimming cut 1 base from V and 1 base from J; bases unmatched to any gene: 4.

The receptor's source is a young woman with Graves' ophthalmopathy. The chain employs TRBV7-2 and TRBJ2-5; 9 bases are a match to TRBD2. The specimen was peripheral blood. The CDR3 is CASSLGSSGGQETQYF. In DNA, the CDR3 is TGTGCCAGCAGCTTAGGGAGTAGCGGGGGCCAAGAGACCCAGTACTTC.